This T cell receptor beta chain is from a study of vaccination and CD4 T cells after COVID-19. Study information: Participants, all vaccine recipients, received two doses of either BNT162b2 or mRNA-1273. Cells were stimulated with overlapping spike peptide pools from SARS-CoV-2, HCoV-NL63, HCoV-OC43 and HCoV-229E.

CDR1 is MNHEY, CDR2 SVGEGT, per germline. J gave up 3 bases and V 8 bases, and 12 bases lay outside the gene matches. This CDR3 comprises 16 residues. Scientists ran DNA taken from cultured CD4+ T cells through the Oncomine TCR Beta short-read assay for sequencing. TCRdb used MiXCR to reprocess the PCR reads, holding one entry per CDR3 protein. The table shows over 5,000 distinct CDR3 sequences, with roughly 27% occurring only once. Treatment of the sample: roughly 11-day PBMC culture with coronavirus spike peptide pools or control peptides (ViraFEST assay). CD4+ T lymphocytes from the unexposed donor were collected before the COVID-19 pandemic (2011-2018). Concerning this clonotype itself: Antigen specificity is unknown.

Sequenced: CD4+ T cells from blood, cultured in vitro. The rearrangement links TRBV6-2 or TRBV6-3 to TRBJ2-5, with 10 positions matching TRBD2. The receptor comes from a human donor in good health. CDR3 nucleotide sequence: TGTGCCAGCCAGGAGGCTAGCGGGGGCTACAAAGAGACCCAGTACTTC. The encoded protein is CASQEASGGYKETQYF.